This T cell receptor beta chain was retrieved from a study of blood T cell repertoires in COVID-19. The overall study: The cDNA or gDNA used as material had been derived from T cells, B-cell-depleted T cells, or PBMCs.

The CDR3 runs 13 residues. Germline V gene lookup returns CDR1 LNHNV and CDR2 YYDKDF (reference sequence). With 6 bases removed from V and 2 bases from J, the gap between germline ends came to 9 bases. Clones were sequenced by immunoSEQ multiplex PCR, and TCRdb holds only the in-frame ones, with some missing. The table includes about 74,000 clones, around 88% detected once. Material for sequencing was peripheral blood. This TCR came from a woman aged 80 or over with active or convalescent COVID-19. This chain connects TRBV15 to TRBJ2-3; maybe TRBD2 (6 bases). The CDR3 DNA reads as TGTGCCACCAGTTGGGGGGTCACAGATACGCAGTATTTT. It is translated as CATSWGVTDTQYF. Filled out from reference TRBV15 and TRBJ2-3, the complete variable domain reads DAMVIQNPRYQVTQFGKPVTLSCSQTLNHNVMYWYQQKSSQAPKLLFHYYDKDFNNEADTPDNFQSRRPNTSFCFLDIRSPGLGDTAMYLCATSWGVTDTQYFGPGTRLTVL.